A single T cell receptor beta chain is shown here with its context. The length of the CDR3 is 15 residues. The germline gives CDR1 SNHLY, CDR2 FYNNEI. This sample was included in a study of CD8+ T cells in alopecia areata. Sequencing relied on a cDNA template that was reverse transcribed from extracted RNA. TCRdb's table, derived via immunoSEQ multiplex PCR, lists solely in-frame clones and lacks some. This table has roughly 140,000 clones, about 51% appearing once. The sequencing here drew on CD8+ T cells sorted from blood, taken at week 0. This receptor was taken from a human donor with alopecia areata. The chain recombines TRBV2 with TRBJ2-6; D possibly matches TRBD1 or TRBD2 (5 bases each). The CDR3 DNA reads TGTGCTGGGGACGGGGTTGCGTCTGGGGCCAACGTCCTGACTTTC. Amino acid sequence: CAGDGVASGANVLTF.